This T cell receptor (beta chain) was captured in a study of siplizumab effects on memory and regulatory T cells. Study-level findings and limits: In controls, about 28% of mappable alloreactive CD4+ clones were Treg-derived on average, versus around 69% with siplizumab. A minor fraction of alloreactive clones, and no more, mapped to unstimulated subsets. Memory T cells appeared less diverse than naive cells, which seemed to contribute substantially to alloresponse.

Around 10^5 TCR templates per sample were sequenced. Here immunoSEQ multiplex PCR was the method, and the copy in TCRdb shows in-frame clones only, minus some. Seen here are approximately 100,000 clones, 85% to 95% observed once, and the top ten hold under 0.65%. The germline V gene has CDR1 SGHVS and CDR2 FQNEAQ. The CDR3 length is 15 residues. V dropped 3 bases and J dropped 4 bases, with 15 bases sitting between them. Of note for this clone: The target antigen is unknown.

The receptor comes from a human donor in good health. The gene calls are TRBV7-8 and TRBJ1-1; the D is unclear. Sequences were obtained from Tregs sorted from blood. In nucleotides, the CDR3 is TGTGCCAGCAGCTTTCGTTCCCCAGTGGGCACTGAAGCTTTCTTT. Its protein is CASSFRSPVGTEAFF.